Described below is a single T cell receptor (beta chain) sequence and its context. The CDR3 covers 15 residues. Trimming left V 5 bases short and J 2 bases short, with 15 bases between. Germline V gives CDR1 LNHDA, CDR2 SQIVND (reference sequence). Original methodology: Amplification from reference gene primers served as the basis for estimated nucleated cell counts. Repertoires were generated with immunoSEQ multiplex PCR, while TCRdb's copy carries only in-frame clones and drops some. Clonal size and the V and J genes are those of that table, whereas D and trimming came from the DNA. This sample has roughly 18,000 clones; approximately 83% occur once, and the top ten carry about 6.1%. This record belongs to a study of blood T cell repertoires in COVID-19. On the study more broadly: Samples came from the United States, Italy and Spain, spanning acute and convalescent COVID-19. Nucleic acid was either cDNA or gDNA, and it came from T cells, B-cell-depleted T cells, or PBMCs.

This chain links TRBV19 with TRBJ1-2; maybe TRBD1 (6 bases). Sequenced: peripheral blood. The receptor comes from a human donor in a cohort sampled during active COVID-19. This CDR3 reads CASSVGRGTNYGYTF. The CDR3 DNA is TGTGCCAGTAGTGTTGGCAGGGGAACCAACTATGGCTACACCTTC. Based on the CDR3 plus reference TRBV19 and TRBJ1-2, the full variable domain is DGGITQSPKYLFRKEGQNVTLSCEQNLNHDAMYWYRQDPGQGLRLIYYSQIVNDFQKGDIAEGYSVSREKKESFPLTVTSAQKNPTAFYLCASSVGRGTNYGYTFGSGTRLTVV.